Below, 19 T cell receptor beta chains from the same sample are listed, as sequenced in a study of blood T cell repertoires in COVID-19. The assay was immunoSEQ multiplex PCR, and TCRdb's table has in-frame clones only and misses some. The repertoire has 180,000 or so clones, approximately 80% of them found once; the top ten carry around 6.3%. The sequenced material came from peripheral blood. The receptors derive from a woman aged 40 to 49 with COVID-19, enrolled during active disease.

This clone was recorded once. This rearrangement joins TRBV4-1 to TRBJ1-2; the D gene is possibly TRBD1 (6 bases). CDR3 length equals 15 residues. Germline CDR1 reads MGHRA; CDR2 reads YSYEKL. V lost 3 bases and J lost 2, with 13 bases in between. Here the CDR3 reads CASSQAGVTNYGYTF. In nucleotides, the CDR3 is TGCGCCAGCAGCCAGGCAGGGGTTACGAACTATGGCTACACCTTC.

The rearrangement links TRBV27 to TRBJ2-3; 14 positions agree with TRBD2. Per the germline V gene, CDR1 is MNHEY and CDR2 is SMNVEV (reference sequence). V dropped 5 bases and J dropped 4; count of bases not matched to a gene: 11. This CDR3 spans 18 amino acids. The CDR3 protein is CASSLPGLAGADADTQYF. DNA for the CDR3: TGTGCCAGCAGTCTACCGGGACTAGCGGGAGCTGATGCAGATACGCAGTATTTT.

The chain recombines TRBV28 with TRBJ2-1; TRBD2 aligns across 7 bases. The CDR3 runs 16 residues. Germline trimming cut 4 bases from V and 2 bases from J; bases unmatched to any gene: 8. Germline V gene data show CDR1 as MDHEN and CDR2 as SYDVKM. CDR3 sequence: CASSSLAGVAYNEQFF. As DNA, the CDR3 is TGTGCCAGCAGTTCCCTTGCGGGAGTGGCCTACAATGAGCAGTTCTTC.

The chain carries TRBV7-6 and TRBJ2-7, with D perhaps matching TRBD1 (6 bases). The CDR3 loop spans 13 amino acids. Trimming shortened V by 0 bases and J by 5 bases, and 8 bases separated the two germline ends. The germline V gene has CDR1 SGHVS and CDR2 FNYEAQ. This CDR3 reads CASSLAGADEQYF. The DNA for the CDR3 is TGTGCCAGCAGCTTAGCGGGGGCGGACGAGCAGTACTTC.

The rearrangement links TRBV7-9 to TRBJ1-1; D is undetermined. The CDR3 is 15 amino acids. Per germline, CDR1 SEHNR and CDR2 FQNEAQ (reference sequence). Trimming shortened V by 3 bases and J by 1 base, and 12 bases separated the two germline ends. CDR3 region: CASSFPWSGNTEAFF. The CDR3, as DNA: TGTGCCAGCAGCTTCCCTTGGTCGGGGAACACTGAAGCTTTCTTT.

CDR3 nucleotides: TGTGCCATCAGTGAGTCGGGGGCGCGTGCTTTCTTT. Translation gives CAISESGARAFF. The chain combines TRBV10-3 with TRBJ1-1, with a possible D match to TRBD1 (6 bases). The V and J ends lost 0 bases and 11 bases respectively, with 10 bases between them. The CDR3 sequence is 12 residues long. The germline gives CDR1 ENHRY, CDR2 SYGVKD.

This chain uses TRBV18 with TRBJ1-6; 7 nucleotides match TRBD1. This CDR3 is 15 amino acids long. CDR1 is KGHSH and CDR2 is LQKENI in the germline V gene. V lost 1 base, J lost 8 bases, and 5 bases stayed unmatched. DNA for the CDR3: TGTGCCAGCTCACCACAGACAGGGAAGGATTCACCCCTCCACTTT. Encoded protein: CASSPQTGKDSPLHF.

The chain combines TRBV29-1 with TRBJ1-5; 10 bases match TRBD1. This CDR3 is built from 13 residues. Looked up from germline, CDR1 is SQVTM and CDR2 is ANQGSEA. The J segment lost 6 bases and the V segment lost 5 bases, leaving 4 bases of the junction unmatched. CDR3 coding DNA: TGCAGCGTTTTGGGACAGGGGACTCAGCCCCAGCATTTT. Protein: CSVLGQGTQPQHF.

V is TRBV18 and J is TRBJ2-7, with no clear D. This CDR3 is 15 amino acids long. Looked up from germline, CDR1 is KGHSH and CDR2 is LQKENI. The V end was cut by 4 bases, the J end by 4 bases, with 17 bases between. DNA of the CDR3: TGTGCCAGCTCACGGAGCCCGGGTTCTTCGTACGAGCAGTACTTC. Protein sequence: CASSRSPGSSYEQYF. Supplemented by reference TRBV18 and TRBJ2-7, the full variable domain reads NAGVMQNPRHLVRRRGQEARLRCSPMKGHSHVYWYRQLPEEGLKFMVYLQKENIIDESGMPKERFSAEFPKEGPSILRIQQVVRGDSAAYFCASSRSPGSSYEQYFGPGTRLTVT.

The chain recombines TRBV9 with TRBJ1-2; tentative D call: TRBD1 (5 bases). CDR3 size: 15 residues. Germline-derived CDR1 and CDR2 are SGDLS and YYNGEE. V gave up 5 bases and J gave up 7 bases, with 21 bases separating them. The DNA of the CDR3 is TGTGCCAGCAGTTTTACTGACGACAGTCTGCCTGGCTACACCTTC. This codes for CASSFTDDSLPGYTF.

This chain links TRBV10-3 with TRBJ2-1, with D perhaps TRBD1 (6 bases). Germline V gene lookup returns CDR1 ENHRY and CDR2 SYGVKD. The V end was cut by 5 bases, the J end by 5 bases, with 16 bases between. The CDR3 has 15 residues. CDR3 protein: CAISSPGTYNNEQFF. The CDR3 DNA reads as TGTGCCATCAGTAGCCCCGGGACATACAACAATGAGCAGTTCTTC.

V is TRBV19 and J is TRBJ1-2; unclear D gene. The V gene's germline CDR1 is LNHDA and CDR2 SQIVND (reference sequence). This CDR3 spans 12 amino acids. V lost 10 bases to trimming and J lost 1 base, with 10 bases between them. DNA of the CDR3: TGTGCCACCTCCCCTCTTAACTATGGCTACACCTTC. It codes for CATSPLNYGYTF.

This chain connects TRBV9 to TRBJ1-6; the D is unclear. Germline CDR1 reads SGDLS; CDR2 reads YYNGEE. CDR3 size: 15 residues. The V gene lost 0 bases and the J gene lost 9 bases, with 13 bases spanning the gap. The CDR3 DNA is TGTGCCAGCAGCGTAGATCCCAGGCTCGGTTCACCCCTCCACTTT. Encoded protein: CASSVDPRLGSPLHF.

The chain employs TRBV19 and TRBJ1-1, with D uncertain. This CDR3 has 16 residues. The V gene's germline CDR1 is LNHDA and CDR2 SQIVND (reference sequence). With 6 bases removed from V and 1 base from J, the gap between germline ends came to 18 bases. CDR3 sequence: CASRMGRAHANTEAFF. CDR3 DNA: TGTGCCAGTAGGATGGGTCGAGCGCACGCGAACACTGAAGCTTTCTTT.

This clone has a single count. The DNA for the CDR3 is TGTGCCAGTAGTATGTCTAGCGGTTCCTACAATGAGCAGTTCTTC. Protein: CASSMSSGSYNEQFF. The rearrangement links TRBV19 to TRBJ2-1; TRBD2 agrees at 7 bases. The ends lost 3 bases at V and 1 base at J; junction bases unmatched: 3. This CDR3 has 15 amino acids. The V gene's germline CDR1 is LNHDA and CDR2 SQIVND (reference sequence).

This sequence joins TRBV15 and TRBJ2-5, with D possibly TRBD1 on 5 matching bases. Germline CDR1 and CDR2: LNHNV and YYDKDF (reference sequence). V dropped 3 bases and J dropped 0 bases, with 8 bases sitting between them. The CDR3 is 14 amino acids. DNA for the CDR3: TGTGCCACCAGCAGCACAGGCGACCAAGAGACCCAGTACTTC. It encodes CATSSTGDQETQYF. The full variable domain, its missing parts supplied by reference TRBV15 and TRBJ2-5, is DAMVIQNPRYQVTQFGKPVTLSCSQTLNHNVMYWYQQKSSQAPKLLFHYYDKDFNNEADTPDNFQSRRPNTSFCFLDIRSPGLGDTAMYLCATSSTGDQETQYFGPGTRLLVL.

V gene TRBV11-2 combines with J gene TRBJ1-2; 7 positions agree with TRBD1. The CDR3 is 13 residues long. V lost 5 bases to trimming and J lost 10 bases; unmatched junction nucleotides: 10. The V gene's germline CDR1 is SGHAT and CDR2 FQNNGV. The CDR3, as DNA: TGTGCCAGCAGCAGAGCCGGGACAGCTTCCTACACCTTC. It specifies CASSRAGTASYTF.

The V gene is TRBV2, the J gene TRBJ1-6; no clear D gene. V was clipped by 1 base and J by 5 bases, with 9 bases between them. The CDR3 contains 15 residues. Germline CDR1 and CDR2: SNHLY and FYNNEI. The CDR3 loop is CASSEGTGDNSPLHF. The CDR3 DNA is TGTGCCAGCAGTGAAGGGACCGGGGATAATTCACCCCTCCACTTT.

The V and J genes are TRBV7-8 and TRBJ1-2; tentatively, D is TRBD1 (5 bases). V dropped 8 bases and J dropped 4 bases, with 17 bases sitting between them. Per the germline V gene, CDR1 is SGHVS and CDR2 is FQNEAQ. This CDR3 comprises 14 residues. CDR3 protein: CASGADNQFYGYTF. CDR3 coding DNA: TGTGCCAGCGGGGCCGACAACCAATTCTATGGCTACACCTTC.